This T cell receptor (beta chain) appears in the sequencing data of a study of PD-L1 blockade in urothelial cancer. In the study overall: After treatment start, blood was analyzed at 3 weeks (second dose) and at 6 weeks.

The CDR3 extends over 14 amino acids. V shed 1 base and J shed 6 bases, with 12 bases lying between them. In germline, CDR1 is SGHVS, CDR2 FQNEAQ. Measured with immunoSEQ multiplex PCR; TCRdb has only the in-frame clones, and not every one. The table has some 79,000 clones, around 80% seen once; the top ten hold more than 8%. Findings of the study overall: Better survival was predicted when blood TCR clonality before treatment fell below the median. Tumor-associated clones in blood expanded more at 3 weeks in durable-benefit patients.

This clone was counted only a few times. What it binds is unknown. Patients in the study were battling locally advanced or metastatic urothelial carcinoma. The sequenced sample was PBMCs, obtained around atezolizumab (anti-PD-L1) treatment. V gene TRBV7-8 combines with J gene TRBJ1-2; D perhaps matches TRBD1 (5 bases). This receptor was taken from a man aged 65-85 years with urothelial cancer. CDR3 in amino acids: CASSLVRPGNGYTF. As DNA, the CDR3 is TGTGCCAGCAGCTTAGTTCGGCCAGGGAATGGCTACACCTTC.